A selection of T cell receptor beta chains follows, all from one sample in a study of blood T cells in healthy people across ages. TCRdb called the 5' RACE reads again in MiXCR, with one record for every CDR3 protein. Of 870,000 or so distinct CDR3 sequences listed, under 35% are singletons. The sample consisted of blood. The receptors come from a woman aged 80 or over in good health. Both conserved end residues are part of each CDR3. Each record gives: V gene, clone size, J gene, CDR3 protein. The size of a clone is reported for some rows only, either as once, few or many, or as a class for expanded clones.

TRBV7-2	NA	TRBJ1-5	CASRSDGYNNQPQHF
TRBV28	few	TRBJ2-1	CASSLRRHEQFF
TRBV20-1	few	TRBJ2-3	CSASGRASGLYTDTQYF
TRBV4-3	NA	TRBJ1-1	CASSPEFVQGNTEAFF
TRBV10-3	many	TRBJ2-7	CALRQASSYEQYF
TRBV5-5	few	TRBJ1-4	CASSLEAQGGNEKLFF
TRBV5-6	once	TRBJ2-5	CASSLYSGQIYNEQYF
TRBV29-1	NA	TRBJ2-1	CSLRPGTGKNEQFF
TRBV7-2	many	TRBJ2-3	CASSLYADTQYF
TRBV4-3	many	TRBJ2-5	CASSFRTGAGETQYF
TRBV6-2/TRBV6-3	many	TRBJ1-1	CATQRAVNTEAFF
TRBV19	many	TRBJ2-3	CASSPGTYF
TRBV20-1	NA	TRBJ2-5	CSANRNPGGKAQYF
TRBV7-9	many	TRBJ2-3	CASSLGGGNTQYF
TRBV12-3/TRBV12-4	many	TRBJ2-1	CASSLNSNEQFF
TRBV20-1	few	TRBJ1-6	CSARPRDYNSPLHF
TRBV28	NA	TRBJ1-1	CASSPGGTDFKAFF
TRBV18	many	TRBJ2-1	CASSPTERLGGQFF
TRBV6-5	NA	TRBJ1-1	CASSRPLNTEAFF
TRBV5-5	many	TRBJ2-4	CASSSYRVENIQYF
TRBV5-1	many	TRBJ2-5	CASSLALEQAPQETQYF
TRBV6-6	few	TRBJ2-7	CASSSRVSEQYF
TRBV6-1	many	TRBJ2-1	CASTRDRANNEQFF
TRBV29-1	NA	NA	CSVSSGRASLHEQYF
TRBV2	NA	TRBJ1-6	CASSRQGKDNSPLHF
TRBV4-3	few	TRBJ2-5	CASSQDRILNSRGQETQYF
TRBV12-3/TRBV12-4	many	TRBJ2-3	CASRGGVSTDTQYF
TRBV5-4	NA	TRBJ2-5	CASSSSGQYQETQYF
TRBV12-3/TRBV12-4	few	TRBJ1-2	CANSFRGGYTF
TRBV3-1	NA	TRBJ2-1	CASSQDLAAGGLETQFF
TRBV12-3/TRBV12-4	many	TRBJ1-2	CASSGPSNYGYTF
TRBV7-2	many	TRBJ2-5	CASSHGALETQYF
TRBV5-1	many	TRBJ2-7	CASSLGAGNPPEQYF
TRBV3-1	NA	TRBJ2-2	CATRQGPFPGELFF
TRBV27	NA	TRBJ1-1	CASSLGDRGAAFF
TRBV12-3/TRBV12-4	few	TRBJ1-3	CASSLESSGNTIYF
TRBV7-2	many	TRBJ1-6	CASSLGPSPLHF